The 9 T cell receptor beta chains below come from one sample, sequenced in a study of T cell responses to AZD1222 COVID-19 vaccine. The table came from immunoSEQ multiplex PCR; TCRdb's copy has only in-frame clones and leaves some out. The data show over 150,000 clones, about 89% seen once. Material: peripheral blood, obtained 28 days after the second AZD1222 dose. Receptors were obtained from an adult who received the AZD1222 COVID-19 vaccine.

The chain recombines TRBV28 with TRBJ2-7, with a possible D match to TRBD2 (6 bases). The germline V and J ends were trimmed by 6 bases and 4 bases, with 19 bases remaining between them. In germline, CDR1 is MDHEN, CDR2 SYDVKM. The CDR3 has 15 residues. The CDR3 loop reads CASSASSGRRYEQYF. CDR3 DNA: TGTGCCAGCAGCGCTAGTTCAGGGAGGAGGTACGAGCAGTACTTC.

The chain uses TRBV6-4 and TRBJ2-2; unclear D gene. The CDR3 totals 12 residues. Germline assignment: CDR1 MRHNA and CDR2 SNTAGT. V lost 0 bases, J lost 7 bases, and 3 bases lay in between. CDR3: CASSDSGGELFF. The CDR3, as DNA: TGTGCCAGCAGTGACTCGGGCGGGGAGCTGTTTTTT.

This chain joins TRBV7-8 and TRBJ1-6; possible D gene TRBD1, 6 bases. In germline, CDR1 is SGHVS, CDR2 FQNEAQ. CDR3 length: 15 residues. Trimming took 0 bases from V and 11 from J, leaving 14 bases between them. CDR3 sequence reads: CASSLALGAGTPLHF. The CDR3 region has the DNA TGTGCCAGCAGCTTAGCGCTGGGGGCGGGGACACCCCTCCACTTT.

This rearrangement joins TRBV7-8 to TRBJ1-4; 7 bases are shared with TRBD1. V gave up 6 bases and J gave up 1 base; unmatched junction bases: 8. Germline V CDR1 and CDR2: SGHVS, FQNEAQ. The CDR3 contains 16 residues. The CDR3 loop is CASSPDRAVTNEKLFF. As DNA, the CDR3 is TGTGCCAGCAGTCCCGACAGGGCGGTAACTAATGAAAAACTGTTTTTT.

The V call is TRBV6-5, the J call TRBJ2-7; no definite D call. V was clipped by 5 bases and J by 4 bases, with 9 bases between them. CDR3 size: 12 residues. CDR1 is MNHEY, CDR2 SVGAGI, per germline. The CDR3: CASSMTDYEQYF. The CDR3 region has the DNA TGTGCCAGCAGTATGACTGATTACGAGCAGTACTTC.

This rearrangement joins TRBV5-4 to TRBJ2-6; TRBD2 might be the D (5 bases). V was pared by 4 bases and J by 3 bases, with 17 bases between. CDR1 SGHNT and CDR2 YYREEE come from the germline V gene (reference sequence). This CDR3 is 17 amino acids long. CDR3 DNA: TGTGCCAGCAGCCGGAGGCTTGGTTCGGATGGGGCCAACGTCCTGACTTTC. This translates into CASSRRLGSDGANVLTF.

The genes are TRBV6-5 and TRBJ2-2, with 12 bases identical to TRBD2. Germline values: CDR1 MNHEY, CDR2 SVGAGI. V trimming: 7 bases; J trimming: 5 bases; junction bases outside the gene matches: 5. The CDR3 runs 15 residues. Here the CDR3 DNA reads TGTGCCAGCAACTACCTAGCGGGAGGGACCGGGGAGCTGTTTTTT. Translation gives CASNYLAGGTGELFF.

This sequence joins TRBV7-2 and TRBJ1-1; D call uncertain. The germline V and J ends were trimmed by 2 bases and 0 bases, with 4 bases remaining between them. The germline V gene has CDR1 SGHTA and CDR2 FQGNSA. This CDR3 comprises 13 residues. DNA for the CDR3: TGTGCCAGCAGCTTACGGATGAACACTGAAGCTTTCTTT. Amino acids: CASSLRMNTEAFF.

V is TRBV27 and J is TRBJ1-5; a weak D match, TRBD1 (6 bases). Trimming pared 8 bases from V and 5 bases from J, leaving 19 bases between. The germline CDR1 and CDR2 sequences are MNHEY and SMNVEV (reference sequence). The CDR3 loop spans 15 amino acids. In nucleotides, the CDR3 is TGTGCCAGCCGGGGGAGACAGGTCCCTTATCAGCCCCAGCATTTT. Translation: CASRGRQVPYQPQHF.